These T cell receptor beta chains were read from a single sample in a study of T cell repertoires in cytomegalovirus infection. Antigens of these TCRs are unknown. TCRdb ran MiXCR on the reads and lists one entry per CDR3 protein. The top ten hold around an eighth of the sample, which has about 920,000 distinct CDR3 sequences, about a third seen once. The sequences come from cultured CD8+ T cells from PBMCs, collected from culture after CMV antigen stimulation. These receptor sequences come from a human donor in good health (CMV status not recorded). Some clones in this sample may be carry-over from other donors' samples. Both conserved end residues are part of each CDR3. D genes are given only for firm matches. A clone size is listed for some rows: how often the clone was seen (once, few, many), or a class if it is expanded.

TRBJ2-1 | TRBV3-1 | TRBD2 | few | TGTGCCAGCAGCCAAGATCTAGCGGGGCCCTACAATGAGCAGTTCTTC | CASSQDLAGPYNEQFF
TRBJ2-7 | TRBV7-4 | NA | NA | TGTGCCAGCCGCGACGGGGGCAACGAGCAGTACTTC | CASRDGGNEQYF
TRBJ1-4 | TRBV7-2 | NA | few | TGTGCCAGCAGCTTAGCAGGGAGGGGCAGCCTTAATGAAAAACTGTTTTTT | CASSLAGRGSLNEKLFF
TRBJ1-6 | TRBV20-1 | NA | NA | TGCAGTGCTAGACCCGACCGTAGTTCACCCCTCCACTTT | CSARPDRSSPLHF
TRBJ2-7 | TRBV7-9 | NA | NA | TGTGCCAGCAGCTCCGGGCCCGCTGGCGCCAAAACCTACGAGCAGTACTTC | CASSSGPAGAKTYEQYF
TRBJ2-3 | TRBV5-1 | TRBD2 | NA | TGCGCCAGCAGCACTAGCGGGGGGCGCACAGATACGCAGTATTTT | CASSTSGGRTDTQYF
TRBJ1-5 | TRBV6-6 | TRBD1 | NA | TGTGCCAGCAAACCACAGGGGGTAAGGAATCAGCCCCAGCATTTT | CASKPQGVRNQPQHF
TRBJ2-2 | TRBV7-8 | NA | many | TGTGCCAGCAGCTTAGCGAGAAACCGGGACACTCACACCGGGGAGCTGTTTTTT | CASSLARNRDTHTGELFF
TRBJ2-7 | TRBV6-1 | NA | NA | TGTGCCAGCAGATCCACAGGGTACTCCTACGAGCAGTACTTC | CASRSTGYSYEQYF
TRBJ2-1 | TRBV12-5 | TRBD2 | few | TGTGCTATCGCGTCTAGCGGCCTCTACAATGAGCAGTTCTTC | CAIASSGLYNEQFF
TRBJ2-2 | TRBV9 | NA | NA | TGTGCCAGCAGCGAGGGGGGAGGCGGGGAGCTGTTTTTT | CASSEGGGGELFF
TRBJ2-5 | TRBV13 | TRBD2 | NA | TGTGCCAGCAGTGTCCTGGAGCTGGGGGGGAAGAAGGAGGAGACCCAGTACTTC | CASSVLELGGKKEETQYF
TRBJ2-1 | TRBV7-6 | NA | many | TGTGCCAGCAGTTTGAGGGCGCAGGAGCAGTTCTTC | CASSLRAQEQFF
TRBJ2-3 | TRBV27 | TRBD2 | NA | TGTGCCGGGGGGGGACTCGTCACAGATACGCAGTATTTT | CAGGGLVTDTQYF
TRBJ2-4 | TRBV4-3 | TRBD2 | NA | TGCGCCAGCAGCCCTAGGGGACTAGCGACGAACATTCAGTACTTC | CASSPRGLATNIQYF
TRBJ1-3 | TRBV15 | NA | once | TGTGCCACCAGCCGGGATCTAGGTCTGGACACCATATATTTT | CATSRDLGLDTIYF
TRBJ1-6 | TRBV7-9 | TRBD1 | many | TGTGCCAGCAGCTCCCTGACAGGGGTTAATTCACCCCTCCACTTT | CASSSLTGVNSPLHF
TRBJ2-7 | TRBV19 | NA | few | TGTGCCAGTAGTCCGGGGGACAGCTCCTACGAGCAGTACTTC | CASSPGDSSYEQYF
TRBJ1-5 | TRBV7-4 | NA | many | TGTGCCAGCAGCCGGTTGGGTGCCCTTATTTTTAGCAATCAGCCCCAGCATTTT | CASSRLGALIFSNQPQHF
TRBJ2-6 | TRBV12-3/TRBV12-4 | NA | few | TGTGCCAGCAGTCCAAAACCACCGACAGGATTATACTCTGGGGCCAACGTCCTGACTTTC | CASSPKPPTGLYSGANVLTF
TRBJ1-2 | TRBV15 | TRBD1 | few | TGTGCCACCAGCAGCGTAGGGACAGCCTATGGCTACACCTTC | CATSSVGTAYGYTF
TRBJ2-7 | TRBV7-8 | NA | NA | TGTGCCAGCAGCGCCTGGGCCGACGAGCAGTACTTC | CASSAWADEQYF
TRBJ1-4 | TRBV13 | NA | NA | TGTGCCAGCAGTAGGGGCGCAGAGGAAAAACTGTTTTTT | CASSRGAEEKLFF
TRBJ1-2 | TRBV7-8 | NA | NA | TGTGCCAGCAGCTTTGGGGTGGGGGGTTTTGGCTATGGCTACACCTTC | CASSFGVGGFGYGYTF
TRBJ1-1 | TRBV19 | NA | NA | TGTGCCAGTATACAGACCGCGTGGTCTGAAGCTTTCTTT | CASIQTAWSEAFF
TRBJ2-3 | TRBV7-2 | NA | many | TGTGCCAGCAGCTTCCGGGGGGCCCGCACAGATACGCAGTATTTT | CASSFRGARTDTQYF
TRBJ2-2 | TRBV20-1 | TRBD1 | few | TGCAGTGCTAGACCCCCGGGACAGGGCTATACCGGGGAGCTGTTTTTT | CSARPPGQGYTGELFF
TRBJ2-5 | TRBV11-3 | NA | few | TGTGCCAGCAGCCCCCGGATGGAAGAGACCCAGTACTTC | CASSPRMEETQYF
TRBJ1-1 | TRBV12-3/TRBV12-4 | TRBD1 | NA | TGTGCCAGCAGTCCCTTAGGGACAGCGTCTGAAGCTTTCTTT | CASSPLGTASEAFF
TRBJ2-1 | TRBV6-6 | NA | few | TGTGCCAGCAGTTACACCGACTCCTACAATGAGCAGTTCTTC | CASSYTDSYNEQFF
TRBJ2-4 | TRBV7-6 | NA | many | TGTGCCAGCAGCGCCGAGGAGGCCATTCAGTACTTC | CASSAEEAIQYF
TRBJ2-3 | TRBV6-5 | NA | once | TGTGTCAGCAGCTTTGTTCGCACAGATACGCAGTATTTT | CVSSFVRTDTQYF
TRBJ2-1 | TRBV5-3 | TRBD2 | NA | TGTGCCAGCAGCTTCGGATTACTAGCGGGGGCATACAATGAGCAGTTCTTC | CASSFGLLAGAYNEQFF